The 3 T cell receptor beta chains below were found in one sample sequenced in a study of regulatory T cells in long-lasting Graves disease. Time point indicated: newly diagnosed GD, antithyroid drugs for less than 3 months. From RNA extracted from PBMCs, the TCR library was made. To make TCR beta libraries, researchers used iRepertoire HTBI primers and Arm-PCR of CDR3 regions. Using its own MiXCR run on the multiplex PCR reads, TCRdb lists one record per CDR3 protein. Found here are around 250,000 distinct CDR3 sequences, around 20% of them singletons; the top ten hold roughly a fifth. The source material was peripheral blood mononuclear cells (PBMCs), sampled at new diagnosis, from a patient treated with antithyroid drugs. The receptor source for this set is a female donor with Graves disease.

The V and J genes are TRBV29-1 and TRBJ2-3, with D unresolved. V lost 2 bases and J lost 2, with 5 bases in between. Germline V CDR1 and CDR2: SQVTM, ANQGSEA. The CDR3 has 12 residues. The CDR3 here is CSVETNTDTQYF. The CDR3 bases are TGCAGCGTTGAAACTAACACAGATACGCAGTATTTT.

The chain has TRBV12-3 or TRBV12-4 and TRBJ2-1, with TRBD2 matching over 10 bases. There are 12 residues in the CDR3. J was trimmed by 9 bases and V by 7 bases; bases with no gene match: 3. DNA of the CDR3: TGTGCCAGCAAACTAGCGGGACTTGAGCAGTTCTTC. Residues: CASKLAGLEQFF.

With regard to this clonotype: At one of its ends the junction is not consistent with the germline gene, which may arise from a read error. This chain joins TRBV5-1 and TRBJ2-2, with 12 bases lining up with TRBD2. Germline V gene lookup returns CDR1 SGHRS and CDR2 YFSETQ. The CDR3 is made up of 18 amino acids. The CDR3 coding sequence is TGTGCCAGCAGCTTGGAGCCGGCTAGCGGGAGGGGCACCGGGGAGCTGTTTTTT. This encodes CASSLEPASGRGTGELFF.